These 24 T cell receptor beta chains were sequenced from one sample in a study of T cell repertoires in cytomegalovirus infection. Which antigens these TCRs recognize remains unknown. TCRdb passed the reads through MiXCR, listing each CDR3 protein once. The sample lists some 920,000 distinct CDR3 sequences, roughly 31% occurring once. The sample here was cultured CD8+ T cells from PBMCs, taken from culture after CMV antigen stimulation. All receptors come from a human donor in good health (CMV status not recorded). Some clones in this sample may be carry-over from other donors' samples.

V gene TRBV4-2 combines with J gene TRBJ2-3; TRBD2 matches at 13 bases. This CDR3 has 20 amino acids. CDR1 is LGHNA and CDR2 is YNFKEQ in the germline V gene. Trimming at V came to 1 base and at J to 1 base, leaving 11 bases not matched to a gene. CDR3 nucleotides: TGTGCCAGCAGCCAAGGAGATTCACTAGCGGGGGGGCGGGGCACAGATACGCAGTATTTT. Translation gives CASSQGDSLAGGRGTDTQYF.

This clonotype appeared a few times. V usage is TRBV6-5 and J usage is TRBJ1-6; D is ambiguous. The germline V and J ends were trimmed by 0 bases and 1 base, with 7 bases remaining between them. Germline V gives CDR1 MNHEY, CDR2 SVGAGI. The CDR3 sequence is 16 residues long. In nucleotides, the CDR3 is TGTGCCAGCAGTTACTCGCCCAGTTCCTATAATTCACCCCTCCACTTT. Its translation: CASSYSPSSYNSPLHF.

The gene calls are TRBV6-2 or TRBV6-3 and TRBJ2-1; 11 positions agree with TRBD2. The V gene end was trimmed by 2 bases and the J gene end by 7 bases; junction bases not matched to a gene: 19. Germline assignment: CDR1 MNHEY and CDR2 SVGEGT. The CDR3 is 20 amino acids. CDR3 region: CASSYARTSGGRSPLNEQFF. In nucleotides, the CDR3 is TGTGCCAGCAGTTACGCCAGAACTAGCGGGGGCCGATCTCCGTTAAATGAGCAGTTCTTC.

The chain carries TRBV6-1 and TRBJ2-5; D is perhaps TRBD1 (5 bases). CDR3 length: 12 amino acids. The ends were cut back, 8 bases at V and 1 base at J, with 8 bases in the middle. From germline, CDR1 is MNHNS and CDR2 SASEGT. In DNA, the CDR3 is TGTGCCAGCGTACAGGTCCAAGAGACCCAGTACTTC. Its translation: CASVQVQETQYF.

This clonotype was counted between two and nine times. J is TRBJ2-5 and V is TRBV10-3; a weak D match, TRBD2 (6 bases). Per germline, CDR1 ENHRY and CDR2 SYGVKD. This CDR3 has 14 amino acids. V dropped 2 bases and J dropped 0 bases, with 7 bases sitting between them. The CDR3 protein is CAISEGRYQETQYF. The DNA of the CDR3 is TGTGCCATCAGTGAGGGGAGGTACCAAGAGACCCAGTACTTC.

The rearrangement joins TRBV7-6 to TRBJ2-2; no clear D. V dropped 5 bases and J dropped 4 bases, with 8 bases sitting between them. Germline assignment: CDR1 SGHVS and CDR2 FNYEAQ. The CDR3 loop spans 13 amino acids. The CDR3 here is CASSPWPTGELFF. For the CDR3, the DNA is TGTGCCAGCAGCCCATGGCCCACCGGGGAGCTGTTTTTT.

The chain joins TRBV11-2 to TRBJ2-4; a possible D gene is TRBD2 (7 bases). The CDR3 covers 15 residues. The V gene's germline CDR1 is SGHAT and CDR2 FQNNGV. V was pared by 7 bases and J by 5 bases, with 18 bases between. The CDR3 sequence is CASTPMGGRENIQYF. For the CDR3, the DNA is TGTGCCAGCACCCCTATGGGGGGGCGGGAAAACATTCAGTACTTC. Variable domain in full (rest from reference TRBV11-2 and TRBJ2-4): EAGVAQSPRYKIIEKRQSVAFWCNPISGHATLYWYQQILGQGPKLLIQFQNNGVVDDSQLPKDRFSAERLKGVDSTLKIQPAKLEDSAVYLCASTPMGGRENIQYFGAGTRLSVL.

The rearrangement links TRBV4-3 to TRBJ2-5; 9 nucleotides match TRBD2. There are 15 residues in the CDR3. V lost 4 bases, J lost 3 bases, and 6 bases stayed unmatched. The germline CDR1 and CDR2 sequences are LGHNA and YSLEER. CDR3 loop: CASSPGTSREETQYF. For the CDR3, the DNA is TGCGCCAGCAGCCCTGGGACTAGCCGAGAAGAGACCCAGTACTTC.

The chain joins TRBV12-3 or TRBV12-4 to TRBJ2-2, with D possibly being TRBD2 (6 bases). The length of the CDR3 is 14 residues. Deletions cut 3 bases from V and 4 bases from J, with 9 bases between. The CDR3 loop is CASSFGGPTGELFF. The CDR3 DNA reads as TGTGCCAGCAGTTTCGGAGGGCCCACCGGGGAGCTGTTTTTT.

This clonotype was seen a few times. The CDR3 DNA is TGTGCCAGCAGCCGACTATCAAAAGTTACTGAAGCTTTCTTT. It translates to CASSRLSKVTEAFF. This rearrangement joins TRBV14 to TRBJ1-1; D remains unclear. The ends were cut back, 4 bases at V and 5 bases at J, with 14 bases in the middle. The CDR3 totals 14 residues. The germline CDR1 and CDR2 sequences are SGHDN and FVKESK. Supplemented by reference TRBV14 and TRBJ1-1, the full variable domain reads EAGVTQFPSHSVIEKGQTVTLRCDPISGHDNLYWYRRVMGKEIKFLLHFVKESKQDESGMPNNRFLAERTGGTYSTLKVQPAELEDSGVYFCASSRLSKVTEAFFGQGTRLTVV.

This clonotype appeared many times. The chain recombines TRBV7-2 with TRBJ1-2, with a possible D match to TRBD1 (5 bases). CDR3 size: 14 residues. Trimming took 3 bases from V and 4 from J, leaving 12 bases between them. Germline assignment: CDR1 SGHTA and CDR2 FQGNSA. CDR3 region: CASSLGPEFYGYTF. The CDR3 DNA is TGTGCCAGCAGCTTGGGACCGGAATTCTATGGCTACACCTTC.

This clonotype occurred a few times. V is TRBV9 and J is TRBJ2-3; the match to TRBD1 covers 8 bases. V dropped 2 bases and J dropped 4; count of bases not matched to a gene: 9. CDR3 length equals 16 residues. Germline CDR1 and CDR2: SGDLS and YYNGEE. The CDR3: CASSVESGGGADTQYF. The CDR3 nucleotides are TGTGCCAGCAGCGTCGAGTCAGGGGGCGGTGCAGATACGCAGTATTTT.

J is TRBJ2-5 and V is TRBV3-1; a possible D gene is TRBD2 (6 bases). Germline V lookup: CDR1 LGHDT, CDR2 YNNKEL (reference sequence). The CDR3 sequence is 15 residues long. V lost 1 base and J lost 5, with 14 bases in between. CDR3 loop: CASSQVLSRGETQYF. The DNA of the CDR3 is TGTGCCAGCAGCCAAGTCTTAAGTCGGGGGGAGACCCAGTACTTC.

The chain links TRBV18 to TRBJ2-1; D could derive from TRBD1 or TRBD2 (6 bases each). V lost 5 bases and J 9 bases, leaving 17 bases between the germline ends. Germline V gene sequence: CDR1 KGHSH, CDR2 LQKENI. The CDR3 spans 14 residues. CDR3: CASSSGGPPLEQFF. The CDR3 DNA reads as TGTGCCAGCTCATCCGGGGGCCCACCTCTTGAGCAGTTCTTC.

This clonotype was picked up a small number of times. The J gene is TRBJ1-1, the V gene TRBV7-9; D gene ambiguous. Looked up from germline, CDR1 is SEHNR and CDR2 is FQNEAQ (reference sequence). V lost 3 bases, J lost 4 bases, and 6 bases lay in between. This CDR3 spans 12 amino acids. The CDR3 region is CASSFTVTEAFF. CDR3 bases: TGTGCCAGCAGCTTCACGGTCACTGAAGCTTTCTTT.

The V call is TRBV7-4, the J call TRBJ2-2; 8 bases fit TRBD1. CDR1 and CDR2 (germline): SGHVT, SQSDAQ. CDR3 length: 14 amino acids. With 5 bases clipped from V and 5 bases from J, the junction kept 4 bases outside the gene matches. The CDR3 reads CASSPDRETGELFF. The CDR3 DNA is TGTGCCAGCAGCCCGGACAGGGAAACCGGGGAGCTGTTTTTT.

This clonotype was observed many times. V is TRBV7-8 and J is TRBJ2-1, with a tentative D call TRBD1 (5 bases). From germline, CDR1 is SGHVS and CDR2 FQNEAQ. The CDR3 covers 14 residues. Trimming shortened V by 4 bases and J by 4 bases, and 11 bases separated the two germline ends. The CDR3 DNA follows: TGTGCCAGCAGCTCCGACAGAGAGTACAATGAGCAGTTCTTC. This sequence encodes CASSSDREYNEQFF.

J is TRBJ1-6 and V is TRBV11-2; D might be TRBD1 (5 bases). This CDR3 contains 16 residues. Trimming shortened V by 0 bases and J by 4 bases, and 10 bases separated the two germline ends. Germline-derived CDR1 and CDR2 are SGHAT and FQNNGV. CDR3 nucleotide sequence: TGTGCCAGCAGCTTAGAGGGGGGAGCTTATAATTCACCCCTCCACTTT. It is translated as CASSLEGGAYNSPLHF.

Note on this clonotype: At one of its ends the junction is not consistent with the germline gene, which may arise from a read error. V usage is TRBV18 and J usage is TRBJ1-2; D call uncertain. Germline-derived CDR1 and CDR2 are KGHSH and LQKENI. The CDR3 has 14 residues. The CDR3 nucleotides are TGTGTCAGCTCGGAGTTAGGATCTAACTATGGCTACACCTTC. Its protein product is CVSSELGSNYGYTF.

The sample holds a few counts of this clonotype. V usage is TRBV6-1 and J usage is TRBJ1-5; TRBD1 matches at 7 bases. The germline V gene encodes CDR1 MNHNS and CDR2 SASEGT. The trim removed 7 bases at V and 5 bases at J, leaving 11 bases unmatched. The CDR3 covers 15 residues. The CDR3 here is CASTTRQGWDQPQHF. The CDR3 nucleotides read TGTGCCAGCACAACGCGACAGGGATGGGATCAGCCCCAGCATTTT.

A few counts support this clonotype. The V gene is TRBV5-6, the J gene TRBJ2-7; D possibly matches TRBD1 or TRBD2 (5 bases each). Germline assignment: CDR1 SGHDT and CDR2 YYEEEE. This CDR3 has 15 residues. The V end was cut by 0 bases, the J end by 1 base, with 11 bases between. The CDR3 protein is CASSLAGTLSYEQYV. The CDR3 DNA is TGTGCCAGCAGCTTGGCCGGGACCTTATCCTACGAGCAGTACGTC.

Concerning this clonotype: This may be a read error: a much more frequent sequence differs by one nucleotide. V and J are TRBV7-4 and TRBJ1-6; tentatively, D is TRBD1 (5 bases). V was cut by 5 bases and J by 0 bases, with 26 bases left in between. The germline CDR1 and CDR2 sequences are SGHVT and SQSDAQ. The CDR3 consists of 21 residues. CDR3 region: CASSIDSPWGLKASYNSPLHF. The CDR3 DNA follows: TGTGCCAGCAGCATAGACTCCCCTTGGGGGTTGAAGGCCTCCTATAATTCACCCCTCCACTTT. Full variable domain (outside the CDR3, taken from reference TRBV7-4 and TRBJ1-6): GAGVSQSPRYKVAKRGRDVALRCDSISGHVTLYWYRQTLGQGSEVLTYSQSDAQRDKSGRPSGRFSAERPERSVSTLKIQRTEQGDSAVYLCASSIDSPWGLKASYNSPLHFGNGTRLTVT.

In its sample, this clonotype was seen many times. Here the CDR3 reads CASSLGQAEAFF. The CDR3 region has the DNA TGTGCCAGCAGCTTGGGACAGGCTGAAGCTTTCTTT. The V gene is TRBV7-9, the J gene TRBJ1-1; 8 nucleotides line up with TRBD1. The germline CDR1 and CDR2 sequences are SEHNR and FQNEAQ (reference sequence). This CDR3 has 12 amino acids. Trimming removed 3 bases from V and 6 bases from J; junction bases left unmatched: 0.

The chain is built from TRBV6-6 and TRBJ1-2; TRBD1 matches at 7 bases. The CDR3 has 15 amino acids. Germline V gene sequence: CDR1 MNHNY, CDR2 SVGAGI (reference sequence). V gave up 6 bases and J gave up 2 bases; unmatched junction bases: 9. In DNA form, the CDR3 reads TGTGCCAGCAGGTCCGGACAGGAATTAAACTATGGCTACACCTTC. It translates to CASRSGQELNYGYTF.